This T cell receptor (beta chain) was recorded in a study of T cell responses to AZD1222 COVID-19 vaccine. To note about this clone: Its antigen is not known.

The V end lost 5 bases, the J end lost 5 bases, and 13 bases lay between the germline ends. This CDR3 has 14 amino acids. Germline values: CDR1 SGHTA, CDR2 FQGNSA. Assay used: immunoSEQ multiplex PCR; TCRdb lists only in-frame clones, some missing. The sample lists some 150,000 clones; under 95% were seen once. Overall study results and limits: Clonal diversity may have been underestimated in mostly white British donors. Only after the peak T cell response were repertoires sampled.

The origin of this receptor is an adult in good health. The chain joins TRBV7-2 to TRBJ2-1; D unresolved. Sequenced material: peripheral blood, taken on day 0 of AZD1222 vaccination. The CDR3 bases are TGTGCCAGCAGCGCCAGACGGGTGGACAATGAGCAGTTCTTC. Amino acid sequence: CASSARRVDNEQFF.